The entry below gives a single TCR beta chain sequence along with its context. As yet, its antigen is unknown. This CDR3 is 14 amino acids long. V lost 1 base to trimming and J lost 0 bases, with 7 bases between them. CDR1 KGHSH and CDR2 LQKENI come from the germline V gene. This entry belongs to a study of identical twins. Whole-study results and caveats: Where beta out-of-frame sequences were concerned, excess twin sharing was weaker. The conclusions drew on cross-sectional statistical analysis instead of tracking the same donors. Insertions were reduced in abundant cord blood beta clonotypes but not in memory repertoires.

TCRdb re-derived calls from the 5' RACE reads in MiXCR, one entry per CDR3 protein. The table has roughly 490,000 distinct CDR3 sequences, 13% to 15% seen once. Another study also made use of these data, one on yellow fever vaccine responses in identical twins. Per that study: Reportedly, twins showed a vaccine T cell response that looked partly convergent and partly personalized.

The receptor was derived from a woman between 18 and 29 years old in good health. This chain joins TRBV18 and TRBJ2-7, with D possibly matching TRBD1 (5 bases). The sample was CD4+ T cells sorted from blood. The CDR3 reads CASSPQGHSYEQYF. The CDR3 nucleotides read TGTGCCAGCTCACCACAGGGGCACTCCTACGAGCAGTACTTC.